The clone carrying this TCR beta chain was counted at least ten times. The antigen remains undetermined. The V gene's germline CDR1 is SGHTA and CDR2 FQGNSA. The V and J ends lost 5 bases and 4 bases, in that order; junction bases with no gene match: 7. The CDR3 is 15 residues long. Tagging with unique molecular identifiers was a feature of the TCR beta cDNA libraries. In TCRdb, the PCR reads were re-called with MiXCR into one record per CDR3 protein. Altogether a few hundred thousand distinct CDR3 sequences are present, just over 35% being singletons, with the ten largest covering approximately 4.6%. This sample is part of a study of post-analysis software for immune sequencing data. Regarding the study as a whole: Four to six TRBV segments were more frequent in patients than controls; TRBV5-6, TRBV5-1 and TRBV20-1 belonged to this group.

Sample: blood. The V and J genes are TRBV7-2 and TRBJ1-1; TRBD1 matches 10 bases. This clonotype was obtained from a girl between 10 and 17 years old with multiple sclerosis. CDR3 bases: TGTGCCAGCAGCGACCGGGACAGGGGTGGCACTGAAGCTTTCTTT. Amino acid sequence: CASSDRDRGGTEAFF.